One and the same sample provided the 26 T cell receptor beta chains below, sequenced in a study of cytomegalovirus exposure and HLA in healthy donors. Some clones are missing from TCRdb's copy, which holds only in-frame ones; the method was immunoSEQ multiplex PCR. The repertoire includes under 75,000 clones, 95% to 98% of them detected once, and roughly 1.6% sits in the top ten. Sequencing input: PBMCs. The receptors here all came from a woman aged 18-29 years in good health and CMV-seropositive.

The chain carries TRBV11-2 and TRBJ1-1; 10 bases line up with TRBD1. This CDR3 spans 15 amino acids. CDR1 is SGHAT and CDR2 is FQNNGV in the germline V gene. The J segment lost 1 base and the V segment lost 1 base, leaving 0 bases of the junction unmatched. CDR3 bases: TGTGCCAGCAGCTTAGGGACAGGGGGGAACACTGAAGCTTTCTTT. It codes for CASSLGTGGNTEAFF.

The CDR3 loop is CASSPSTGSYGYTF. In DNA form, the CDR3 reads TGTGCCAGCAGCCCTAGCACCGGATCCTATGGCTACACCTTC. The chain recombines TRBV7-9 with TRBJ1-2, with D unresolved. Deletions cut 5 bases from V and 4 bases from J, with 14 bases between. The CDR3 has 14 amino acids. CDR1 and CDR2 from the germline V gene are SEHNR and FQNEAQ (reference sequence).

The chain has TRBV4-1 and TRBJ2-2, with TRBD2 identical over 8 bases. The ends lost 5 bases at V and 5 bases at J; junction bases unmatched: 4. In germline, CDR1 is MGHRA, CDR2 YSYEKL. The CDR3 extends over 14 amino acids. As DNA, the CDR3 is TGCGCCAGCAGCAGAAGCGGGAGTACCGGGGAGCTGTTTTTT. Translation gives CASSRSGSTGELFF.

The chain has TRBV6-1 and TRBJ1-1; 8 nucleotides align to TRBD1. Per germline, CDR1 MNHNS and CDR2 SASEGT. CDR3 length: 15 amino acids. V lost 7 bases to trimming and J lost 0 bases; unmatched junction nucleotides: 7. CDR3 bases: TGTGCCAGCACCGACAGGGGAGCTATGAACACTGAAGCTTTCTTT. Protein product: CASTDRGAMNTEAFF.

The chain uses TRBV19 and TRBJ2-2; 7 bases match TRBD1. J gave up 3 bases and V 9 bases, and 31 bases lay outside the gene matches. The CDR3 spans 22 residues. Germline V gene data show CDR1 as LNHDA and CDR2 as SQIVND (reference sequence). The DNA of the CDR3 is TGTGCCAGACCCGGGCGGCGGCCATCCGCGACATGCCGACAGGGATACACCGGGGAGCTGTTTTTT. Translating gives CARPGRRPSATCRQGYTGELFF.

The chain has TRBV5-4 and TRBJ1-1, with D possibly TRBD1 on 5 matching bases. Germline-derived CDR1 and CDR2 are SGHNT and YYREEE (reference sequence). The CDR3 has 17 amino acids. V was shortened by 5 bases and J by 0 bases, with 20 bases between the two germline ends. The CDR3 coding sequence is TGTGCCAGCAGTCCGGACACACCTTTCTCCATGAACACTGAAGCTTTCTTT. The encoded protein is CASSPDTPFSMNTEAFF.

About this clone: Other DNA sequences of this sample code for an identical CDR3. This chain connects TRBV30 to TRBJ2-5; possibly TRBD2 for D (5 bases). Germline lookup yields CDR1 GTSNPN and CDR2 SVGIG (reference sequence). The CDR3 sequence is 12 residues long. Trimming left V 0 bases short and J 5 bases short, with 7 bases between. Here the CDR3 DNA reads TGTGCCTGGAGTGTACGAGGGGAGACCCAGTACTTC. Encoded protein: CAWSVRGETQYF.

The V and J genes are TRBV5-4 and TRBJ2-3; possibly TRBD2 for D (6 bases). V lost 4 bases to trimming and J lost 4 bases, with 13 bases between them. CDR3 length equals 14 residues. Germline CDR1 reads SGHNT; CDR2 reads YYREEE (reference sequence). The CDR3 loop reads CASSRREFADTQYF. The CDR3 region has the DNA TGTGCCAGCAGCCGCCGGGAGTTTGCAGATACGCAGTATTTT.

This sequence joins TRBV28 and TRBJ2-7, with a weak D call TRBD2 (6 bases). Trimming pared 8 bases from V and 2 bases from J, leaving 16 bases between. The V gene's germline CDR1 is MDHEN and CDR2 SYDVKM. The CDR3 runs 14 residues. CDR3 sequence (DNA): TGTGCCAGCCTCCCTGGGGCGGGAACCTACGAGCAGTACTTC. Encoded protein: CASLPGAGTYEQYF.

This chain joins TRBV6-6 and TRBJ2-3; 12 nucleotides align to TRBD1. Germline assignment: CDR1 MNHNY and CDR2 SVGAGI (reference sequence). The length of the CDR3 is 16 residues. With V trimmed by 5 bases and J by 5 bases, 8 bases remained unmatched. The CDR3 sequence is CASSKSGTGGEDTQYF. Here the CDR3 DNA reads TGTGCCAGCAGTAAATCCGGGACAGGGGGCGAAGATACGCAGTATTTT.

This CDR3 reads CASRDQQGYTEAFF. The CDR3 DNA follows: TGTGCCAGCAGAGATCAACAGGGGTACACTGAAGCTTTCTTT. This chain links TRBV6-6 with TRBJ1-1; the match to TRBD1 covers 7 bases. With 6 bases clipped from V and 3 bases from J, the junction kept 7 bases outside the gene matches. The germline V gene has CDR1 MNHNY and CDR2 SVGAGI (reference sequence). The CDR3 loop spans 14 amino acids.

The genes are TRBV4-1 and TRBJ2-7; TRBD2 is a possible D gene (6 bases). The CDR3 sequence is 14 residues long. The germline V gene has CDR1 MGHRA and CDR2 YSYEKL. V lost 3 bases, J lost 3 bases, and 12 bases lay in between. The CDR3 is CASSQERDFYEQYF. CDR3 sequence (DNA): TGCGCCAGCAGCCAGGAAAGGGACTTCTACGAGCAGTACTTC.

The V and J genes are TRBV28 and TRBJ1-5; 7 bases line up with TRBD1. The CDR3 has 15 amino acids. Trimming removed 5 bases from V and 1 base from J; junction bases left unmatched: 5. Germline V gene lookup returns CDR1 MDHEN and CDR2 SYDVKM. CDR3 in DNA: TGTGCCAGCAGTCCTCAGGGGGTCAGCAATCAGCCCCAGCATTTT. Encoded protein: CASSPQGVSNQPQHF.

J is TRBJ2-2 and V is TRBV5-1; 10 bases align to TRBD2. The CDR3 is 16 amino acids. Germline lookup yields CDR1 SGHRS and CDR2 YFSETQ. Unmatched junction bases numbered 3, after V lost 0 bases and J lost 4 bases. The CDR3 nucleotides read TGCGCCAGCAGCTTGGGGCTAGCGGGAGCCACCGGGGAGCTGTTTTTT. As protein: CASSLGLAGATGELFF.

This chain uses TRBV6-1 with TRBJ1-5; D might be TRBD1 (6 bases). Germline loops: CDR1 MNHNS, CDR2 SASEGT. Trimming pared 6 bases from V and 5 bases from J, leaving 14 bases between. The CDR3 is made up of 14 amino acids. CDR3 DNA: TGTGCCAGCAGCCTTCAGGGGTTGGATCAGCCCCAGCATTTT. Protein sequence: CASSLQGLDQPQHF.

J is TRBJ2-5 and V is TRBV6-5; D is unclear. Trimming took 1 base from V and 1 from J, leaving 10 bases between them. CDR1 is MNHEY, CDR2 SVGAGI, per germline. The CDR3 is 15 residues long. CDR3 sequence reads: CASSYFRAFQETQYF. CDR3 DNA: TGTGCCAGCAGTTACTTTCGCGCCTTCCAAGAGACCCAGTACTTC.

As DNA, the CDR3 is TGTGCCAGCAGTCCTAGCCCGGGACAGGGGCCCTATGGCTACACCTTC. Translated: CASSPSPGQGPYGYTF. V and J are TRBV27 and TRBJ1-2; 10 nucleotides match TRBD1. The CDR3 extends over 16 amino acids. V was pared by 5 bases and J by 4 bases, with 10 bases of the junction left unmatched. Germline V CDR1 and CDR2: MNHEY, SMNVEV (reference sequence).

The genes are TRBV5-6 and TRBJ2-3, with no clear D. Looked up from germline, CDR1 is SGHDT and CDR2 is YYEEEE. V gave up 0 bases and J gave up 4 bases, with 15 bases separating them. This CDR3 comprises 16 residues. The chain's CDR3 is CASSLAVFPDPDTQYF. The CDR3 DNA sequence: TGTGCCAGCAGCTTGGCTGTATTCCCAGATCCAGATACGCAGTATTTT.

DNA for the CDR3: TGTGCCAGCAGCGTACGGGGGGCGAACACTGAAGCTTTCTTT. Residues: CASSVRGANTEAFF. This sequence joins TRBV7-9 and TRBJ1-1, with a weak D call TRBD1 (6 bases). CDR1 is SEHNR and CDR2 is FQNEAQ in the germline V gene (reference sequence). This CDR3 is built from 14 residues. V lost 5 bases and J lost 1, with 11 bases in between.

The chain carries TRBV6-1 and TRBJ1-3; possibly TRBD1 for D (5 bases). The V end lost 7 bases, the J end lost 3 bases, and 13 bases lay between the germline ends. The CDR3 totals 14 residues. Germline-derived CDR1 and CDR2 are MNHNS and SASEGT. The CDR3 here is CASNPVGLGNTIYF. The CDR3 nucleotides read TGTGCCAGCAATCCAGTGGGACTTGGAAACACCATATATTTT.

The J gene is TRBJ2-7, the V gene TRBV6-1; 11 bases are shared with TRBD2. CDR1 MNHNS and CDR2 SASEGT come from the germline V gene. J was trimmed by 3 bases and V by 6 bases; bases with no gene match: 4. The CDR3 has 14 residues. CDR3 DNA sequence: TGTGCCAGCAGACTAGCGGGAGATTACTACGAGCAGTACTTC. Amino acids: CASRLAGDYYEQYF.

The chain has TRBV27 and TRBJ2-1, with D possibly being TRBD1 (5 bases). Trimming shortened V by 7 bases and J by 9 bases, and 10 bases separated the two germline ends. This CDR3 is built from 11 residues. Germline V gene data show CDR1 as MNHEY and CDR2 as SMNVEV (reference sequence). The CDR3 coding sequence is TGTGCCAGCACGGTAGGGGCTGAGCAGTTCTTC. Its translation is CASTVGAEQFF.

Of note for this clone: Sequence at one end of the junction differs from germline and may be a read error. The genes are TRBV28 and TRBJ2-3; D is possibly TRBD2 (6 bases). CDR3 length: 15 amino acids. Germline V gene sequence: CDR1 MDHEN, CDR2 SYDVKM. In DNA, the CDR3 is TGTGCCAGCAATTTAGCGGCCCTCGAAACAGATACGCAGTATTTT. Amino acids: CASNLAALETDTQYF.

This sequence joins TRBV11-2 and TRBJ1-2; perhaps TRBD1 as D (6 bases). The CDR3 contains 17 residues. Trimming shortened V by 0 bases and J by 4 bases, and 18 bases separated the two germline ends. The germline V gene encodes CDR1 SGHAT and CDR2 FQNNGV. The CDR3 region is CASSLDLEEGQFYGYTF. CDR3 nucleotide sequence: TGTGCCAGCAGCTTAGATCTCGAAGAGGGACAATTCTATGGCTACACCTTC.

The chain couples TRBV6-1 to TRBJ1-2; the match to TRBD1 covers 7 bases. Germline CDR1 is MNHNS and CDR2 is SASEGT. V lost 6 bases, J lost 5 bases, and 6 bases stayed unmatched. There are 13 residues in the CDR3. The CDR3 loop reads CASRKGTAYGYTF. The CDR3 nucleotides are TGTGCCAGCAGAAAAGGGACAGCTTATGGCTACACCTTC.

The CDR3 loop reads CASSRGGEGYGYTF. CDR3 sequence (DNA): TGTGCCAGCAGTAGGGGCGGAGAAGGCTATGGCTACACCTTC. The chain couples TRBV6-5 to TRBJ1-2, with a weak D call TRBD1 (5 bases). This CDR3 is built from 14 residues. Trimming pared 5 bases from V and 4 bases from J, leaving 14 bases between. The germline CDR1 and CDR2 sequences are MNHEY and SVGAGI.